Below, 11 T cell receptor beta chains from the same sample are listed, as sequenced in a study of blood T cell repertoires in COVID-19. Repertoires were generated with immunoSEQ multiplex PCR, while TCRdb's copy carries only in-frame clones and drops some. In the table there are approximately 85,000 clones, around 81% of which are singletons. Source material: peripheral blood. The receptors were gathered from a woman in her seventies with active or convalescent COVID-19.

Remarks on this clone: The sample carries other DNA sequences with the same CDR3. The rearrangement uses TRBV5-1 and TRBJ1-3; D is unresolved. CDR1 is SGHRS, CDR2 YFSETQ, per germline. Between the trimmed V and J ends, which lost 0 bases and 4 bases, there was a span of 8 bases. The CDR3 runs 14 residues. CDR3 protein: CASSLAGYGNTIYF. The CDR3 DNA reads TGCGCCAGCAGCTTGGCAGGATACGGAAACACCATATATTTT.

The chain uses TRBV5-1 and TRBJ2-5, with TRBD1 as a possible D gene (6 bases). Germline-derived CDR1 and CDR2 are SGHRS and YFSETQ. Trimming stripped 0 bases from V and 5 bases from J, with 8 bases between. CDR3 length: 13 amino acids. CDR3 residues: CASSLDRAETQYF. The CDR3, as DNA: TGCGCCAGCAGCTTGGACAGGGCGGAGACCCAGTACTTC.

The CDR3 loop reads CGIRRGYGYTF. For the CDR3, the DNA is TGTGGGATAAGGCGGGGCTATGGCTACACCTTC. V is TRBV7-2 and J is TRBJ1-2; D remains ambiguous. The CDR3 has 11 amino acids. Germline V lookup: CDR1 SGHTA, CDR2 FQGNSA.

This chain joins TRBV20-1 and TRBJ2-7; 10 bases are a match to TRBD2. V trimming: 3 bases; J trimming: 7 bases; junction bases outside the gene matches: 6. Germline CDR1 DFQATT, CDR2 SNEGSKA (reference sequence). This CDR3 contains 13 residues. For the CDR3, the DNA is TGCAGTGCTAGTAGGACTAGCGGCCCAGAGCAGTACTTC. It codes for CSASRTSGPEQYF.

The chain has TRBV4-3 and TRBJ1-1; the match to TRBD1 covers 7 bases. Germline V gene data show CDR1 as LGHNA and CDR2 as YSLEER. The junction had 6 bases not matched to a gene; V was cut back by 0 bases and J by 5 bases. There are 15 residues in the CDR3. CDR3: CASSQEPGGSTEAFF. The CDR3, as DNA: TGCGCCAGCAGCCAAGAACCAGGGGGAAGTACTGAAGCTTTCTTT.

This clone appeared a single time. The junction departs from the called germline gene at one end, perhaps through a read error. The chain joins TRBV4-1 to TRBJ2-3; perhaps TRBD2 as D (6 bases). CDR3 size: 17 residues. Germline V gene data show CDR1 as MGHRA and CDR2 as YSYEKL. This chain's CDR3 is CASSKDPDGGSTDTQYF. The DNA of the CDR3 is TGCGCCAGCAGCAAAGATCCGGACGGGGGTAGCACAGATACGCAGTATTTT.

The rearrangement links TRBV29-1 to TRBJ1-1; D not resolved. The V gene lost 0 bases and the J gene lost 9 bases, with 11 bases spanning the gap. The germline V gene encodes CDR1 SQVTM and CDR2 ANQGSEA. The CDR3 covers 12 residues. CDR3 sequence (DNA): TGCAGCGTTGAAGATGAACAGACTAAAGCTTTCTTT. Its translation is CSVEDEQTKAFF. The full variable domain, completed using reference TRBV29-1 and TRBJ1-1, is SAVISQKPSRDICQRGTSLTIQCQVDSQVTMMFWYRQQPGQSLTLIATANQGSEATYESGFVIDKFPISRPNLTFSTLTVSNMSPEDSSIYLCSVEDEQTKAFFGQGTRLTVV.

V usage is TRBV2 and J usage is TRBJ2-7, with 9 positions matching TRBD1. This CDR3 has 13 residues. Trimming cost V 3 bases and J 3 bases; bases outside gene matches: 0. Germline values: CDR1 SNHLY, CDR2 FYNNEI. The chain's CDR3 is CASSEDRGYEQYF. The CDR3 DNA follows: TGTGCCAGCAGTGAGGACAGGGGCTACGAGCAGTACTTC.

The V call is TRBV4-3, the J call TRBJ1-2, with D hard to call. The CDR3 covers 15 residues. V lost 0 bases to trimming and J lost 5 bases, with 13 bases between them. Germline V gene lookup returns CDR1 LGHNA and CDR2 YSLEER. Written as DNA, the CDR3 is TGCGCCAGCAGCCAAGAGAGGGAATTTTCGTATGGCTACACCTTC. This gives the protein CASSQEREFSYGYTF.

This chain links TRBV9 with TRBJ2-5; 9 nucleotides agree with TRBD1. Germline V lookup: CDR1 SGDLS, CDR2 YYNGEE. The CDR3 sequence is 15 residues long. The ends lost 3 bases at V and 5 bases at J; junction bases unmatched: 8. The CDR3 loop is CASSGGQGRFETQYF. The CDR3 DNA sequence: TGTGCCAGCAGCGGGGGACAGGGTCGTTTTGAGACCCAGTACTTC.

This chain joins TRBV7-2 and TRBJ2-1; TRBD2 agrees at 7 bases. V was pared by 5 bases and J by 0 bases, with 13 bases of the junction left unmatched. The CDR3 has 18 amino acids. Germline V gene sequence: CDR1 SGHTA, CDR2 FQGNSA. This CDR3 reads CASSPGGLQRHSYNEQFF. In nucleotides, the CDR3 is TGTGCCAGCAGCCCGGGGGGTTTACAACGTCACTCCTACAATGAGCAGTTCTTC.